These T cell receptor beta chains were read from a single sample in a study of long-term antiretroviral therapy in people with HIV. The assay was immunoSEQ multiplex PCR, and TCRdb's table has in-frame clones only and misses some. The profile shows about 28,000 clones, about four fifths of them singletons. The sample in question was unsorted PBMCs, obtained 0.4 years after starting antiretroviral therapy. The receptor source for this set is a man aged 18 to 29 with HIV. CDR3s include the opening cysteine and the closing phenylalanine or tryptophan. D genes are given only for firm matches. Some rows mark clone size as missing; the rest say once, few, many or name a class of expanded clone.

D gene	clone size	V gene	J gene	CDR3 DNA	CDR3 protein
.	.	TRBV11-2	TRBJ1-4	TGTGCCAGCAGCTTAGATAGGGCAACTAATGAAAAACTGTTTTTT	CASSLDRATNEKLFF
TRBD1	.	TRBV23-1	TRBJ2-7	TGCGCCAGCAGCCTCCGGGACAGGGGATGGGGTTCGTGTTTAGCGGGACCATTCGAGCAGTACTTC	CASSLRDRGWGSCLAGPFEQYF
.	.	TRBV19	TRBJ1-2	TGTGCCAGTAGTCTGAAATCCTATGGCTACACCTTC	CASSLKSYGYTF
.	once	TRBV11-3	TRBJ2-1	TGTGCCAGCAGCGCTCATTCTCTGACAGGCAGCAATGAGCAGTTCTTC	CASSAHSLTGSNEQFF
.	.	TRBV11-2	TRBJ1-4	TGTGCCAGCAGCTTAGGTCTTGGTCTGTTTTTT	CASSLGLGLFF
.	.	TRBV7-8	TRBJ1-1	TGTGCCAGCAGCTTAGTGAAAGGGGGGCAGGCCAGACCTGAAGCTTTCTTT	CASSLVKGGQARPEAFF
.	.	TRBV6-5	TRBJ1-1	TGTGCCAGCAGCCTCATCGAGGGGTGGGATGAAGCTTTCTTT	CASSLIEGWDEAFF
TRBD2	once	TRBV4-1	TRBJ2-1	TGCGCCAGCAGCCAAGATACGGCGGGGGTTATGACCTACAATGAGCAGTTCTTC	CASSQDTAGVMTYNEQFF
.	once	TRBV7-2	TRBJ1-1	TGTGCCAGCAGTGCGGGGAGCCACACTGAAGCTTTCTTT	CASSAGSHTEAFF
.	.	TRBV12-2	TRBJ1-2	TGTGCAAGTCGCTCAGCTCCGGGACGGAGTAAGTATGGCTACACCTTC	CASRSAPGRSKYGYTF
.	.	TRBV5-4	TRBJ2-7	TGTGCCAGCAGCAAAGCGGAAGAGCAGTACTTC	CASSKAEEQYF
TRBD1	.	TRBV27	TRBJ2-7	TGTGCCAGCAGTTTATCCCTGCCCGGGACAGGGTTTAGGAACGAGCAGTACTTC	CASSLSLPGTGFRNEQYF
.	.	TRBV28	TRBJ1-2	TGTGCCAGCAGTTCCTCCTCACAGGGAACTAACTATGGCTACACCTTC	CASSSSSQGTNYGYTF
.	.	TRBV6-6	TRBJ2-1	TGTGCCAGCAGTTACTCCGGGTTACCGGATGAGCAGTTCTTC	CASSYSGLPDEQFF
TRBD2	once	TRBV27	TRBJ2-1	TGTGCCAGCTCTCCTTCGGGACTAGCGGGCAATGAGCAGTTCTTC	CASSPSGLAGNEQFF
.	.	TRBV27	TRBJ1-5	TGTGCCAGCAGTTTACGCTCCCGGGCCACGGAAAATCAGCCCCAGCATTTT	CASSLRSRATENQPQHF
TRBD1	.	TRBV9	TRBJ1-2	TGTGCCAGCAGCGCCGACAGGGCTGTGGATGGCTACACCTTC	CASSADRAVDGYTF
TRBD2	.	TRBV2	TRBJ2-3	TGTGCCAGCAGTGAAGGGGACTACACAGATACGCAGTATTTT	CASSEGDYTDTQYF
.	.	TRBV5-6	TRBJ2-1	TGTGCCAGCAGCTTACGAGGTGGGGTGGGAGTCAGTAGTGAGCAGTTCTTC	CASSLRGGVGVSSEQFF
.	.	TRBV14	TRBJ1-1	TGTGCCAGCAGTCCAACCCCCGGCGGGGACGCTGAAGCTTTCTTT	CASSPTPGGDAEAFF
.	once	TRBV15	TRBJ2-6	TGTGCCACCAGCAGCCAGATCTCTGGGGCCAACGTCCTGACTTTC	CATSSQISGANVLTF
.	.	TRBV19	TRBJ1-1	TGTGCCAGTAGTATATCCCCAAGTAAGAACACTGAAGCTTTCTTT	CASSISPSKNTEAFF
.	.	TRBV9	TRBJ2-3	TGTGCCAGCAGCATGGGGACTTCATCAGATACGCAGTATTTT	CASSMGTSSDTQYF
.	.	TRBV14	TRBJ1-2	TGTGCCAGCAGCCAAATCGACGGATCTAACTATGGCTACACCTTC	CASSQIDGSNYGYTF
.	.	TRBV27	TRBJ1-1	TGTGCCAGCAGTTTCGTGGGAGACACTGAAGCTTTCTTT	CASSFVGDTEAFF
TRBD1	.	TRBV2	TRBJ2-1	TGTGCCAGCAGTGAATGGACAGGGAAAAGCTCCTACAATGAGCAGTTCTTC	CASSEWTGKSSYNEQFF
.	.	TRBV9	TRBJ2-1	TGTGCCAGCAGCGTAGGACAGACGAATGAGCAGTTCTTC	CASSVGQTNEQFF
TRBD1	.	TRBV7-9	TRBJ2-7	TGTGCCAGCAGCCGCCGGGACAGTTACGAGCAGTACTTC	CASSRRDSYEQYF
.	.	TRBV6-5	TRBJ2-7	TGTGCCAGCAGTTACGGGCAGGGGTTGTGGGAGCAGTACTTC	CASSYGQGLWEQYF
.	.	TRBV14	TRBJ1-1	TGTGCCAGCAGCCAAGATGAGTTGAACACTGAAGCTTTCTTT	CASSQDELNTEAFF
.	.	TRBV7-9	TRBJ1-1	TGTGCCAGCAGCTTAGGTCAGGGTGAAGCTTTCTTT	CASSLGQGEAFF
TRBD1	.	TRBV5-1	TRBJ1-2	TGCGCCAGCAGCCTCCCAAGACAGGGCGCCAACTATGGCTACACCTTC	CASSLPRQGANYGYTF
TRBD1	.	TRBV27	TRBJ1-1	TGTGCCAGCAGTCTCTCCTCCCCTCCGGGACAGGGACCAGGGACTGAAGCTTTCTTT	CASSLSSPPGQGPGTEAFF
.	once	TRBV9	TRBJ1-1	TGTGCCAGCAGCCAGGAGTACACTGAAGCTTTCTTT	CASSQEYTEAFF
.	.	TRBV19	TRBJ1-2	TGTGCCAGTAAACCCCTAGAAGGGGCAGGGGGCTACACCTTC	CASKPLEGAGGYTF
.	.	TRBV4-1	TRBJ1-5	TGCGCCAGCAGCCTCCCGGGGGATCAGCCCCAGCATTTT	CASSLPGDQPQHF
.	.	TRBV4-3	TRBJ2-7	TGCGCCAGCAGCCAAGGCCAGGCCTACGAGCAGTACTTC	CASSQGQAYEQYF
.	.	TRBV19	TRBJ1-5	TGTGCCAGTAGTATTTCAGGGTGGGATCAGCCCCAGCATTTT	CASSISGWDQPQHF
TRBD1	.	TRBV4-3	TRBJ2-7	TGCGCCAGCAGCCACCTGGGACAGCCTACCTACGAGCAGTACTTC	CASSHLGQPTYEQYF